This is a list of T cell receptor beta chains from one sample in a study of blood T cells in healthy people across ages. TCRdb re-analysed the 5' RACE reads in MiXCR, keeping a single row per CDR3 protein. This table holds 1 million or so distinct CDR3 sequences, 40% to 50% found once. The sequencing input was blood. The source of these receptors is a woman aged 55-69 years in good health. Both conserved end residues are part of each CDR3. D genes are given only for firm matches. Clone size is given for some rows only: seen once, a few or many times, or a class if the clone is expanded.

clone_size	v_call	d_call	cdr3_length	j_call	cdr3_aa	cdr3_nt
NA	TRBV28	TRBD2	15	TRBJ2-5	CASSFFQREQETQYF	TGTGCCAGCAGTTTCTTCCAGCGGGAACAAGAGACCCAGTACTTC
many	TRBV9	NA	10	TRBJ1-2	CASSGYGYTF	TGTGCCAGCAGTGGCTATGGCTACACCTTC
NA	TRBV12-3/TRBV12-4	NA	15	TRBJ1-1	CASSLGYRRNTEAFF	TGTGCCAGCAGCTTGGGCTACAGGAGGAACACTGAAGCTTTCTTT
few	TRBV15	TRBD2	18	TRBJ2-1	CATSRDHRTSGSRNEQFF	TGTGCCACCAGCAGAGATCATAGAACTAGCGGGAGTAGAAATGAGCAGTTCTTC
NA	TRBV27	NA	16	TRBJ1-2	CASSSGISPYNYGYTF	TGTGCCAGCAGTTCAGGGATTAGTCCTTATAACTATGGCTACACCTTC
NA	TRBV29-1	TRBD1	14	TRBJ2-3	CSVDGTAKGDTQYF	TGCAGCGTGGATGGGACAGCAAAAGGGGATACGCAGTATTTT
NA	TRBV20-1	NA	13	TRBJ2-5	CSARGAGQETQYF	TGCAGTGCGAGAGGGGCAGGCCAAGAGACCCAGTACTTC
NA	TRBV7-2	NA	14	TRBJ2-6	CGEWWDPGANVLTF	TGTGGGGAATGGTGGGACCCTGGGGCCAACGTCCTGACTTTC
NA	TRBV29-1	NA	14	TRBJ2-2	CSVGTRANTGELFF	TGCAGCGTTGGGACTCGTGCGAACACCGGGGAGCTGTTTTTT
NA	TRBV11-2	NA	11	TRBJ2-5	CASNPYNEQYF	TGTGCCAGCAACCCCTACAATGAGCAGTACTTC
many	TRBV20-1	NA	15	TRBJ2-7	CSARDGPTPTYEQYF	TGCAGTGCTAGAGATGGCCCTACCCCTACCTACGAGCAGTACTTC
NA	TRBV12-3/TRBV12-4	NA	16	TRBJ2-5	CASSRRDNPKGETQYF	TGTGCCAGCAGCCGACGGGACAACCCAAAAGGAGAGACCCAGTACTTC
NA	TRBV12-3/TRBV12-4	NA	16	TRBJ2-1	CASSAGVHREQETQFF	TGTGCCAGCAGTGCCGGGGTCCACAGGGAACAAGAGACCCAGTTCTTC
NA	TRBV15	TRBD2	13	TRBJ2-1	CATSSVGRDEQFF	TGCGCCACCAGCAGTGTAGGGAGGGATGAGCAGTTCTTC
NA	TRBV6-5	TRBD2	16	TRBJ2-5	CASSIGIAGGLPEQYF	TGTGCCAGCAGTATAGGAATAGCGGGGGGGCTCCCTGAGCAGTACTTC
few	TRBV18	NA	12	TRBJ2-7	CASSPMGGEQYF	TGTGCCAGCTCACCAATGGGGGGTGAGCAGTACTTC
NA	TRBV4-2	NA	21	TRBJ2-3	CASSQTTGGTLSQLNTDTQYF	TGTGCCAGCAGCCAAACCACTGGAGGGACACTGAGCCAACTAAACACAGATACGCAGTATTTT
few	TRBV20-1	TRBD1	17	TRBJ1-2	CSARDLRTGDVAGGYTF	TGCAGTGCTAGAGATCTCAGGACAGGGGACGTGGCCGGTGGCTACACCTTC
many	TRBV5-5	NA	13	TRBJ2-3	CASSVEPGDTQYF	TGTGCCAGCAGCGTCGAGCCGGGAGATACGCAGTATTTT
few	TRBV12-3/TRBV12-4	NA	14	TRBJ2-4	CASSLSTRGTIQYF	TGTGCCAGCAGTTTATCAACTAGGGGCACCATTCAGTACTTC
NA	TRBV6-5	NA	12	TRBJ2-5	CASSEGQGGQYF	TGTGCCAGCAGTGAAGGACAGGGAGGGCAGTACTTC
NA	TRBV21-1	NA	15	TRBJ2-3	CASSSQGVITDTQYF	TGTGCCAGCAGCAGCCAGGGCGTAATCACAGATACGCAGTATTTT
many	TRBV12-3/TRBV12-4	TRBD1	14	TRBJ2-7	CASSLGTGAYEQYF	TGTGCCAGCAGCTTAGGGACAGGGGCCTACGAGCAGTACTTC
few	TRBV5-6	TRBD2	16	TRBJ2-2	CASSRAPSGNPGELFF	TGTGCCAGCAGCCGAGCACCTAGCGGGAATCCCGGGGAGCTGTTTTTT
NA	TRBV24-1	NA	17	TRBJ2-1	CATSDLQVTAAKPEQFF	TGTGCCACCAGTGATTTGCAAGTTACAGCCGCAAAACCTGAGCAGTTCTTC
NA	TRBV4-1	TRBD2	18	TRBJ2-1	CASSQRSPGASGKNEQFF	TGCGCCAGCAGCCAACGATCCCCTGGTGCTAGCGGGAAAAATGAGCAGTTCTTC
NA	TRBV5-1	NA	14	TRBJ2-6	CASSEGVGANVLTF	TGCGCCAGCAGCGAGGGTGTGGGGGCCAACGTCCTGACTTTC
NA	TRBV5-1	TRBD1	14	TRBJ2-5	CASTLQGAQETQYF	TGCGCCAGCACCCTACAGGGGGCTCAAGAGACCCAGTACTTC
NA	TRBV20-1	NA	14	TRBJ2-5	CSAKLRTSQETQYF	TGCAGTGCGAAGCTGAGGACCTCCCAAGAGACCCAGTACTTC
few	TRBV29-1	TRBD2	21	TRBJ2-3	CSVTTLRRGLAEAGRPDTQYF	TGCAGCGTGACCACCCTGAGAAGGGGACTAGCGGAAGCCGGTCGTCCAGATACGCAGTATTTT
many	TRBV5-1	NA	17	TRBJ2-6	CASSRDPSSSGANVLTF	TGCGCCAGCAGCCGGGACCCGTCGTCCTCTGGGGCCAACGTCCTGACTTTC
few	TRBV27	NA	13	TRBJ2-7	CASSLDAGTSQYF	TGTGCCAGCAGTTTAGACGCCGGGACGTCCCAGTACTTC
NA	TRBV6-6	NA	17	TRBJ2-4	CASSYSGTAGPKNIQYF	TGTGCCAGCAGTTACTCTGGTACCGCGGGTCCCAAAAACATTCAGTACTTC
NA	TRBV12-3/TRBV12-4	TRBD2	15	TRBJ2-7	CASSLITSGNNEQYF	TGTGCCAGCAGTTTAATAACTAGCGGAAACAATGAGCAGTACTTC
NA	TRBV20-1	NA	14	TRBJ2-3	CSATTGSGADTQYF	TGCAGTGCTACTACAGGGTCTGGTGCAGATACGCAGTATTTT
NA	TRBV7-9	TRBD1	14	TRBJ1-2	CASSDLTGNYGYTF	TGTGCCAGCAGTGACTTGACAGGGAACTATGGCTACACCTTC
NA	TRBV5-1	TRBD1	14	TRBJ2-1	CASSRTTGDDEQFF	TGCGCCAGCAGCCGAACCACAGGGGATGACGAGCAGTTCTTC
once	TRBV18	TRBD2	16	TRBJ2-4	CASSPIAGVSYNEQYF	TGTGCCAGCTCACCCATAGCGGGAGTCTCCTACAATGAGCAGTACTTC
once	TRBV2	NA	13	TRBJ2-7	CARNTGSSYEQYF	TGTGCCAGAAACACAGGTAGCTCCTACGAGCAGTACTTC
few	TRBV4-2	TRBD2	15	TRBJ2-5	CASSQGIAGEETQYF	TGTGCCAGCAGCCAAGGAATAGCGGGTGAGGAGACCCAGTACTTC
NA	TRBV28	NA	14	TRBJ1-2	CASSLGGRYYGYTF	TGTGCCAGCAGTTTAGGGGGCAGATACTATGGCTACACCTTC
NA	TRBV10-3	TRBD2	15	TRBJ2-3	CAISRAGGGGDTQYF	TGTGCCATCAGCCGAGCGGGAGGAGGTGGAGATACGCAGTATTTT
few	TRBV4-1	NA	16	TRBJ2-5	CASSQVGGSKRETQYF	TGCGCCAGCAGCCAAGTTGGGGGGTCGAAGAGAGAGACCCAGTACTTC
NA	TRBV5-1	TRBD2	16	TRBJ2-2	CASSWMTGGPTGELFF	TGCGCCAGCAGCTGGATGACGGGAGGGCCTACCGGGGAGCTGTTTTTT
NA	TRBV6-1	TRBD1	15	TRBJ2-7	CASRVTQGAPYEQYF	TGTGCCAGCAGGGTAACTCAGGGGGCTCCCTACGAGCAGTACTTC
NA	TRBV7-2	TRBD2	17	TRBJ2-1	CASSPPSLADHYNEQFF	TGTGCCAGCAGCCCCCCGTCACTAGCGGACCACTACAATGAGCAGTTCTTC
NA	TRBV11-2	NA	15	TRBJ2-5	CASSLGGTTRETQYF	TGTGCCAGCAGCTTAGGAGGGACGACACGAGAGACCCAGTACTTC
NA	TRBV7-9	NA	18	TRBJ1-2	CASSLVSPSGRSGHGYTF	TGTGCCAGCAGCTTAGTTAGCCCTTCGGGCAGGTCAGGTCATGGCTACACCTTC
NA	TRBV5-1	NA	12	TRBJ2-7	CASSKNLDEQYF	TGCGCCAGCAGCAAAAACTTAGACGAGCAGTACTTC
NA	TRBV5-1	NA	15	TRBJ1-1	CASSPRGGINTEAFF	TGCGCCAGCAGCCCCCGGGGCGGCATAAACACTGAAGCTTTCTTT
NA	TRBV20-1	TRBD1	13	TRBJ2-7	CSASPGQAKGQYF	TGCAGTGCTAGCCCGGGACAGGCCAAGGGGCAGTACTTC
NA	TRBV24-1	NA	14	TRBJ2-3	CATSDLGSTDTQYF	TGTGCCACCAGTGATTTAGGGAGCACAGATACGCAGTATTTT